The present TCR beta chain was sequenced within a study of blood T cells in healthy people across ages. Trimming stripped 0 bases from V and 3 bases from J, with 15 bases between. This CDR3 comprises 15 residues. Per germline, CDR1 DFQATT and CDR2 SNEGSKA (reference sequence). Only a few counts were recorded for this clonotype. Together with a sample-barcoded 5' primer, a J-beta primer mix was included in a second PCR lasting about 7 to 11 cycles. TCRdb passed the 5' RACE reads through MiXCR, listing each CDR3 protein once. The data show about a million distinct CDR3 sequences, approximately 49% seen once.

This sequence originates from a man aged 25-40 years in good health. This chain uses TRBV20-1 with TRBJ2-7; unclear D gene. The sample comprised blood. CDR3 amino acids: CSARDGLNPFYEQYF. In DNA form, the CDR3 reads TGCAGTGCTAGAGATGGCCTAAACCCCTTCTACGAGCAGTACTTC.